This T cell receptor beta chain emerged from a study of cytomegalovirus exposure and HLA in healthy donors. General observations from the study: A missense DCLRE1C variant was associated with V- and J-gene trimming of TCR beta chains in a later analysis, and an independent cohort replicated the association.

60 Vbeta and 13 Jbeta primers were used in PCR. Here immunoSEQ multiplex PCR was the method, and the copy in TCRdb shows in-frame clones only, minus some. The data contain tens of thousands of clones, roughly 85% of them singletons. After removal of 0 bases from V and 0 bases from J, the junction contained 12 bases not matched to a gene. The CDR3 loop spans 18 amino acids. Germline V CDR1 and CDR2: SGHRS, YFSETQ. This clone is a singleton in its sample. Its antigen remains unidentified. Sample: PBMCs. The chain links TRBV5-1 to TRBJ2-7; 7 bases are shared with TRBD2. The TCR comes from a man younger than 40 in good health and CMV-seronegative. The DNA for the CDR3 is TGCGCCAGCAGCTTGGCAACTTGGAACGGGAGGAGCTCCTACGAGCAGTACTTC. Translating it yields CASSLATWNGRSSYEQYF.